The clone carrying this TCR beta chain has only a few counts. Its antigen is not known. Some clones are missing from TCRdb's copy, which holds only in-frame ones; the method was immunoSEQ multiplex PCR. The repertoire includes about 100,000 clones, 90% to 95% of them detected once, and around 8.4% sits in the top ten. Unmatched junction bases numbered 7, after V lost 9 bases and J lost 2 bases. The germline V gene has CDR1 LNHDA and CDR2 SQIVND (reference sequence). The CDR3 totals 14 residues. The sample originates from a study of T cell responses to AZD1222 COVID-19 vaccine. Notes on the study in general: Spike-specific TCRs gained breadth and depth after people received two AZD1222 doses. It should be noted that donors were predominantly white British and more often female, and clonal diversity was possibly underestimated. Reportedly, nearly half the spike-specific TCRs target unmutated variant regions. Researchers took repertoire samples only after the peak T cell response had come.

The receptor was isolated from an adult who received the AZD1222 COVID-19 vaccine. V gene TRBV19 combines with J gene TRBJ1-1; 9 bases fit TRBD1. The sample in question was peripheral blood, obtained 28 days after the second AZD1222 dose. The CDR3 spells CASARGQGNTEAFF. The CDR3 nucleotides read TGTGCCAGCGCGAGGGGACAGGGAAACACTGAAGCTTTCTTT.